This TCR beta chain was identified during a study of CD8+ T cells in alopecia areata. Study-wide results and limits: Clonality was higher in lesional than normal scalp, especially in alopecia totalis/universalis. Between patients, shared TCR sequences were less clear than in mice. This was possibly due in part to HLA diversity in the patient population. Sequence data from scalp samples additionally include resident alphabeta T cells of normal skin.

This CDR3 comprises 11 residues. The germline V gene encodes CDR1 SGHNT and CDR2 YYREEE (reference sequence). V lost 3 bases to trimming and J lost 6 bases, with 7 bases between them. Regarding this clone: Its antigen is undetermined.

Extraction and reverse transcription of RNA yielded cDNA as the sequencing template. The assay was immunoSEQ multiplex PCR, and TCRdb's table has in-frame clones only and misses some. This sample yields roughly 150,000 clones, of which roughly 60% are seen a single time; around 5% belongs to the top ten. Sorting from PBMCs produced CD4+ and CD8+ T cells. The chain has TRBV5-4 and TRBJ2-7; D is unclear. Sequencing was done on a sample of CD4+ T cells sorted from blood. This clonotype was sampled from a human donor in good health. CDR3: CASSSPFEQYF. In nucleotides, the CDR3 is TGTGCCAGCAGCTCCCCGTTCGAGCAGTACTTC.